Presented here are 20 T cell receptor beta chains from one specimen sequenced in a study of T cell repertoires in cytomegalovirus infection. TCRdb fed the reads into MiXCR, producing one record per CDR3 protein. The sample lists a few hundred thousand distinct CDR3 sequences; roughly an eighth were seen once. Sequences were obtained from PBMCs. Every receptor here comes from a human donor in good health (CMV status not recorded). Some clones in this sample may be carry-over from other donors' samples.

This clonotype was recorded once. The CDR3 DNA reads TGTGCCAGCAGCCGGACTAGCGGGAGTATGAATGAGCAGTTCTTC. It yields the protein CASSRTSGSMNEQFF. This chain joins TRBV2 and TRBJ2-1; 13 nucleotides agree with TRBD2. CDR3 length equals 15 residues. Germline lookup yields CDR1 SNHLY and CDR2 FYNNEI. V lost 6 bases and J lost 7; bases outside the gene matches: 6.

The chain joins TRBV20-1 to TRBJ2-3, with D tentatively TRBD2 (6 bases). Looked up from germline, CDR1 is DFQATT and CDR2 is SNEGSKA (reference sequence). There are 14 residues in the CDR3. Trimming removed 6 bases from V and 2 bases from J, with 15 bases in between. In DNA form, the CDR3 reads TGCAGTGCCCAACTTAGCGGAGCCACAGATACGCAGTATTTT. Its protein product is CSAQLSGATDTQYF.

This clonotype was counted only a few times. V gene TRBV2 combines with J gene TRBJ2-2; tentatively, D is TRBD1 (6 bases). In germline, CDR1 is SNHLY, CDR2 FYNNEI. This CDR3 has 14 amino acids. The V gene lost 7 bases and the J gene lost 3 bases, with 12 bases spanning the gap. CDR3 sequence reads: CASITDRYTGELFF. In DNA form, the CDR3 reads TGTGCCAGCATTACGGACAGATACACCGGGGAGCTGTTTTTT.

This clonotype has only a few counts. The chain employs TRBV29-1 and TRBJ1-2, with TRBD1 matching 7 bases. Germline CDR1 SQVTM, CDR2 ANQGSEA. V lost 2 bases and J lost 4; bases outside the gene matches: 1. This CDR3 is 12 amino acids long. CDR3 amino acids: CSVERTGYGYTF. The CDR3 DNA is TGCAGCGTTGAAAGGACAGGCTATGGCTACACCTTC. Drawing the rest from reference TRBV29-1 and TRBJ1-2, the complete variable domain is SAVISQKPSRDICQRGTSLTIQCQVDSQVTMMFWYRQQPGQSLTLIATANQGSEATYESGFVIDKFPISRPNLTFSTLTVSNMSPEDSSIYLCSVERTGYGYTFGSGTRLTVV.

This clonotype was detected only a few times. CDR3 sequence (DNA): TGTGCCAGCTCGGGAGGACCACCCCTATCGGGGGCCAACGTCCTGACTTTC. It codes for CASSGGPPLSGANVLTF. V gene TRBV6-2 or TRBV6-3 combines with J gene TRBJ2-6, with 7 positions matching TRBD2. Unmatched junction bases numbered 14, after V lost 8 bases and J lost 4 bases. This CDR3 spans 17 amino acids. The germline CDR1 and CDR2 sequences are MNHEY and SVGEGT.

This clonotype was seen repeatedly, ten times or more. The chain is built from TRBV7-8 and TRBJ2-5; no definite D call. V was trimmed by 7 bases and J by 4 bases, leaving 13 bases between them. Germline V gene data show CDR1 as SGHVS and CDR2 as FQNEAQ. The CDR3 is 13 amino acids. The chain's CDR3 is CASKAPGRETQYF. The CDR3 DNA follows: TGTGCCAGCAAAGCCCCCGGTCGAGAGACCCAGTACTTC.

This clonotype was picked up many times. This sequence joins TRBV6-2 or TRBV6-3 and TRBJ2-1; 8 nucleotides line up with TRBD2. This CDR3 is 14 amino acids long. J lost 7 bases, V lost 6 bases, and 8 bases had no gene match. Germline loops: CDR1 MNHEY, CDR2 SVGEGT. The CDR3 reads CASRRSGSANEQFF. In DNA form, the CDR3 reads TGTGCCAGCAGAAGAAGCGGGAGTGCGAATGAGCAGTTCTTC.

The table lists this clonotype with many counts. V is TRBV7-2 and J is TRBJ2-5; D might be TRBD1 (5 bases). V was cut by 1 base and J by 2 bases, with 11 bases left in between. The germline V gene encodes CDR1 SGHTA and CDR2 FQGNSA. The CDR3 has 15 residues. This CDR3 is CASSLDGREQETQYF. The CDR3 DNA sequence: TGTGCCAGCAGCTTAGATGGCAGGGAACAAGAGACCCAGTACTTC.

The gene calls are TRBV18 and TRBJ2-4; D gene unclear. Trimming shortened V by 6 bases and J by 11 bases, and 17 bases separated the two germline ends. The germline V gene encodes CDR1 KGHSH and CDR2 LQKENI. This CDR3 has 13 residues. DNA for the CDR3: TGTGCCAGCTCGCCGGACCACGCGGTCCTTCAGTACTTC. It codes for CASSPDHAVLQYF.

This clonotype was found many times. For the CDR3, the DNA is TGTGCCAGCAGCTTAGTTCGAGGAGGGGGAACGCAGTATTTT. Amino acid sequence: CASSLVRGGGTQYF. The chain uses TRBV7-2 and TRBJ2-3; perhaps D is TRBD1 or TRBD2 (6 bases each). Per the germline V gene, CDR1 is SGHTA and CDR2 is FQGNSA. The CDR3 runs to 14 residues. Trimming took 1 base from V and 9 from J, leaving 14 bases between them.

This clonotype was seen at least ten times. This chain joins TRBV7-9 and TRBJ2-2; 10 nucleotides line up with TRBD1. CDR1 and CDR2 from the germline V gene are SEHNR and FQNEAQ (reference sequence). V lost 5 bases, J lost 5 bases, and 5 bases stayed unmatched. The CDR3 length is 15 residues. Here the CDR3 reads CASSPSDRGTGELFF. DNA for the CDR3: TGTGCCAGCAGCCCCTCGGACAGGGGGACCGGGGAGCTGTTTTTT.

This rearrangement joins TRBV28 to TRBJ2-5; possible D gene TRBD2, 6 bases. V was trimmed by 7 bases and J by 4 bases, leaving 19 bases between them. The CDR3 sequence is 15 residues long. Germline V lookup: CDR1 MDHEN, CDR2 SYDVKM. The CDR3 here is CASTLPGSSRETQYF. Written as DNA, the CDR3 is TGTGCCAGCACCCTCCCCGGGAGTAGCAGAGAGACCCAGTACTTC.

J is TRBJ1-1 and V is TRBV27, with D hard to call. There are 13 residues in the CDR3. Germline V gene sequence: CDR1 MNHEY, CDR2 SMNVEV (reference sequence). V was clipped by 7 bases and J by 0 bases, with 9 bases between them. CDR3 sequence: CASIGRVNTEAFF. The CDR3 nucleotides read TGTGCCAGCATTGGGCGGGTGAACACTGAAGCTTTCTTT.

This clonotype was seen a handful of times. The chain couples TRBV28 to TRBJ1-2; D gene unclear. The germline V gene encodes CDR1 MDHEN and CDR2 SYDVKM. This CDR3 contains 11 residues. The V and J ends lost 6 bases and 8 bases respectively, with 10 bases between them. CDR3 in amino acids: CASSVQNGYTF. The CDR3 region has the DNA TGTGCCAGCAGCGTGCAGAACGGCTACACCTTC.

This clonotype showed up just once. The chain couples TRBV19 to TRBJ1-3, with unresolved D. This CDR3 comprises 13 residues. The germline gives CDR1 LNHDA, CDR2 SQIVND (reference sequence). V shed 3 bases and J shed 2 bases, with 5 bases lying between them. The CDR3 DNA reads as TGTGCCAGTAGTATCACCGCTGGAAACACCATATATTTT. Amino acid sequence: CASSITAGNTIYF.

V and J are TRBV20-1 and TRBJ2-5, with 8 bases aligning to TRBD2. This CDR3 comprises 15 residues. CDR1 and CDR2 (germline): DFQATT, SNEGSKA (reference sequence). Trimming removed 3 bases from V and 5 bases from J; junction bases left unmatched: 11. The CDR3 coding sequence is TGCAGTGCTAGTGAACGGGGGGGAATTCGGGAGACCCAGTACTTC. This encodes CSASERGGIRETQYF.

This clonotype was seen repeatedly, ten times or more. The V call is TRBV28, the J call TRBJ1-2, with 7 bases identical to TRBD1. The CDR3 has 11 residues. V lost 5 bases to trimming and J lost 7 bases; unmatched junction nucleotides: 1. The germline V gene encodes CDR1 MDHEN and CDR2 SYDVKM. The CDR3 here is CASSQGVGYTF. DNA for the CDR3: TGTGCCAGCAGTCAGGGGGTTGGCTACACCTTC.

This clonotype was detected a few times. The chain couples TRBV5-4 to TRBJ2-5, with D possibly matching TRBD1 (6 bases). Germline loops: CDR1 SGHNT, CDR2 YYREEE (reference sequence). Trimming stripped 0 bases from V and 4 bases from J, with 10 bases between. This CDR3 contains 14 residues. The CDR3 reads CASSLARTVETQYF. DNA of the CDR3: TGTGCCAGCAGCTTGGCGCGGACAGTAGAGACCCAGTACTTC.

This clonotype has ten or more counts. V is TRBV7-2 and J is TRBJ2-3; D is unclear. Germline-derived CDR1 and CDR2 are SGHTA and FQGNSA. This CDR3 region has 16 residues. Trimming stripped 4 bases from V and 4 bases from J, with 18 bases between. The CDR3 coding sequence is TGTGCCAGCAGCTCCTTTGGCGGACCCGCCGCAGATACGCAGTATTTT. This gives the protein CASSSFGGPAADTQYF.

The chain uses TRBV6-2 or TRBV6-3 and TRBJ1-1; a weak D match, TRBD1 (5 bases). V dropped 8 bases and J dropped 0 bases, with 13 bases sitting between them. Germline CDR1 reads MNHEY; CDR2 reads SVGEGT. The CDR3 length is 14 residues. The CDR3 region has the DNA TGTGCCAGCGGCCAGGACAACTTGAACACTGAAGCTTTCTTT. It translates to CASGQDNLNTEAFF.